These T cell receptor beta chains were read from a single sample in a study of Graves' ophthalmopathy and Graves' hyperthyroidism. TCRdb fed the multiplex PCR reads into MiXCR, producing one record per CDR3 protein. The repertoire consists of 1 million to 1.3 million distinct CDR3 sequences, with less than 45% occurring once and the leading ten covering over 8.5%. Sequencing was performed on peripheral blood or thyroid tissue (not recorded which). These receptor sequences come from an adult man with Graves' hyperthyroidism. Both conserved end residues are part of each CDR3. A D gene is named only where the DNA matches it firmly. Clone size is not always given. Where it is, it says once, few, many or a class for expanded clones.

-	-	TRBV2	TRBJ1-1	CASSELPNTEAFF	TGTGCCAGCAGTGAGTTGCCGAACACTGAAGCTTTCTTT
-	few	TRBV13	TRBJ2-7	CASSLLGQGVGEQYF	TGTGCCAGCAGCTTACTAGGTCAGGGTGTTGGCGAGCAGTACTTC
-	-	TRBV6-6	TRBJ2-7	CASSPSFYEQYF	TGTGCCAGCAGCCCCAGCTTCTACGAGCAGTACTTC
-	-	TRBV7-6	TRBJ1-2	CASIYLCSVEVGVHGYTF	-
TRBD1	-	TRBV10-3	TRBJ1-1	CAISLGTGGISSEAFF	TGTGCCATCAGCCTCGGGACAGGGGGCATATCATCTGAAGCTTTCTTT
-	-	TRBV2	TRBJ2-1	CASSEAGRSYNEQFF	TGTGCCAGCAGTGAGGCGGGCCGCTCCTACAATGAGCAGTTCTTC
-	many	TRBV24-1	TRBJ1-4	CATSDSAGARGEKLFF	TGTGCCACCAGTGATTCGGCAGGGGCGCGAGGTGAAAAACTGTTTTTT
-	few	TRBV4-3	TRBJ1-1	CASSQEELTEAFF	TGCGCCAGCAGCCAAGAGGAGCTCACTGAAGCTTTCTTT
-	many	TRBV7-9	TRBJ1-2	CASSPPLTYGYTF	TGTGCCAGCAGCCCTCCGTTGACGTATGGCTACACCTTC
TRBD1	few	TRBV20-1	TRBJ1-4	CSASEGTGPTNEKLFF	TGCAGTGCTAGTGAGGGGACAGGGCCAACTAATGAAAAACTGTTTTTT
-	-	TRBV9	TRBJ1-2	CASSLDTNIYGYTF	TGTGCCAGCAGTTTGGACACAAACATCTATGGCTACACCTTC
-	many	TRBV20-1	TRBJ2-2	CSARDRTAANTGELFF	TGCAGTGCTAGAGATAGGACAGCCGCGAACACCGGGGAGCTGTTTTTT
-	-	TRBV24-1	TRBJ2-5	CATSALRGGTQYF	TGTGCCACCAGTGCACTCCGAGGTGGGACCCAGTACTTC
-	-	TRBV5-4	TRBJ1-4	CASSSQGLNAEKLFF	TGTGCCAGCAGCTCCCAGGGATTAAACGCCGAAAAACTGTTTTTT
-	few	TRBV6-5	TRBJ2-7	CASSYSTAGLHEQYF	TGTGCCAGCAGTTACTCGACGGCAGGCCTTCACGAGCAGTACTTC
TRBD1	-	TRBV29-1	TRBJ2-7	CSVVRGRLIVEQYF	TGCAGCGTTGTAAGGGGGCGGCTTATCGTCGAGCAGTACTTC
TRBD1	many	TRBV7-2	TRBJ1-6	CASSLAGTANSPLHF	TGTGCCAGCAGCTTAGCGGGGACAGCTAATTCACCCCTCCACTTT
-	many	TRBV7-2	TRBJ2-7	CASTQTASSYEQYF	TGTGCCAGCACTCAGACTGCGTCCTCATACGAGCAGTACTTC
-	-	TRBV5-1	TRBJ1-1	CASSSGARSTEAFF	TGCGCCAGCAGCTCTGGAGCCCGGAGCACTGAAGCTTTCTTT
-	few	TRBV11-2	TRBJ1-2	CASSLESGSGYTF	TGTGCCAGCAGCTTAGAATCAGGGAGCGGCTACACCTTC
TRBD2	many	TRBV10-3	TRBJ2-7	CAISGGLAVHASRGYEQYF	TGTGCCATCAGTGGGGGACTAGCGGTCCACGCTTCACGCGGGTACGAGCAGTACTTC
TRBD1	-	TRBV25-1	TRBJ1-6	CASSQGLGQVQSPLHF	TGTGCCAGCAGCCAAGGGTTGGGACAGGTGCAATCACCCCTCCACTTT
-	-	TRBV3-1	TRBJ1-5	CASSQGHRAQPQHF	TGTGCCAGCAGCCAGGGACACAGGGCTCAGCCCCAGCATTTT
-	-	TRBV18	TRBJ2-6	CASSDYTLSGANVLTF	TGTGCCAGCTCGGATTATACCCTCTCTGGGGCCAACGTCCTGACTTTC
TRBD1	many	TRBV10-3	TRBJ2-5	CAIQPSEQGARETQYF	TGTGCCATCCAGCCCAGCGAACAGGGGGCTAGAGAGACCCAGTACTTC
-	-	TRBV29-1	TRBJ2-5	CSVEGLVQSSGTQYF	TGCAGCGTTGAAGGACTCGTCCAATCATCGGGGACCCAGTACTTC
TRBD1	few	TRBV27	TRBJ1-3	CASRRTGVGNTIYF	TGTGCCAGCAGGAGGACAGGGGTCGGAAACACCATATATTTT
-	-	TRBV4-2	TRBJ2-7	CASSQGAAPQSYEQYF	TGTGCCAGCAGCCAAGGTGCCGCCCCACAATCCTACGAGCAGTACTTC
-	-	TRBV7-9	TRBJ1-3	CASSEPRGNTIYF	TGTGCCAGCAGCGAGCCCCGGGGAAACACCATATATTTT
TRBD1	-	TRBV20-1	TRBJ1-5	CSARKTGLQPQHF	TGCAGTGCTAGAAAGACAGGGCTTCAGCCCCAGCATTTT
TRBD1	-	TRBV2	TRBJ2-7	CASSFGQGVHEQYF	TGTGCCAGCAGTTTCGGACAGGGGGTCCACGAGCAGTACTTC
-	few	TRBV15	TRBJ2-7	CATSRAWNEQYF	TGTGCCACCAGCAGAGCTTGGAACGAGCAGTACTTC
-	-	TRBV18	TRBJ1-2	CASSPALVYYGYTF	TGTGCCAGCTCACCGGCACTAGTTTACTATGGCTACACCTTC
TRBD2	once	TRBV12-5	TRBJ2-5	CASRDLRGDQETQYF	TGTGCCAGCAGAGACCTGCGGGGGGACCAAGAGACCCAGTACTTC
TRBD1	-	TRBV29-1	TRBJ2-2	CSVPTGEVTGELFF	TGCAGCGTCCCGACAGGGGAGGTCACCGGGGAGCTGTTTTTT
-	-	TRBV5-5	TRBJ2-7	CASSPIGRINYEQYF	TGTGCCAGCAGCCCGATAGGACGTATTAACTACGAGCAGTACTTC
TRBD2	many	TRBV7-2	TRBJ2-7	CASSLGGLAGEQYF	TGTGCCAGCAGCTTAGGGGGACTAGCGGGGGAGCAGTACTTC
TRBD2	few	TRBV7-2	TRBJ2-7	CASSQDPSGSAGEQYF	TGCGCCAGCAGCCAAGATCCTAGCGGGAGCGCCGGGGAGCAGTACTTC
-	many	TRBV4-3	TRBJ1-5	CASSPGRTSKPQHF	TGCGCCAGCAGCCCAGGGAGGACGAGCAAGCCCCAGCATTTT
TRBD1	many	TRBV20-1	TRBJ1-2	CSAKDRAYGYTF	TGCAGTGCTAAGGACAGGGCGTATGGCTACACCTTC
TRBD1	once	TRBV10-3	TRBJ1-6	CAISSGQGFSPLHF	TGTGCCATCAGTTCCGGACAGGGCTTTTCACCCCTCCACTTT
-	many	TRBV6-1	TRBJ1-4	CASSDFGQYNEKLFF	TGTGCCAGCAGTGACTTCGGACAGTACAATGAAAAACTGTTTTTT
-	-	TRBV12-3/TRBV12-4	TRBJ2-2	CASSLKSVNTGELFF	TGTGCCAGCAGTTTAAAGTCGGTGAACACCGGGGAGCTGTTTTTT
TRBD2	-	TRBV7-2	TRBJ2-7	CARDPGTSGAYEQYF	TGTGCTAGAGATCCTGGGACTAGCGGGGCCTACGAGCAGTACTTC
-	-	TRBV14	TRBJ2-2	CTSSYDQLTGELFF	TGTACCAGCAGCTACGACCAACTCACCGGGGAGCTGTTTTTT
TRBD1	many	TRBV29-1	TRBJ2-5	CSVTGTVQETQYF	TGCAGCGTGACGGGGACAGTCCAAGAGACCCAGTACTTC
TRBD1	few	TRBV5-5	TRBJ1-2	CASTPNMDRAYGYTF	TGTGCCAGCACCCCTAATATGGACAGGGCCTATGGCTACACCTTC
-	many	TRBV20-1	TRBJ2-5	CSARRLADESFGTQYF	TGCAGTGCTAGAAGGCTAGCAGACGAGTCGTTTGGGACCCAGTACTTC
TRBD1	many	TRBV7-9	TRBJ1-5	CASSRQGAQGQPQHF	TGTGCCAGCAGCCGACAGGGGGCCCAAGGTCAGCCCCAGCATTTT
TRBD1	once	TRBV29-1	TRBJ1-1	CSVGTGFEAFF	TGCAGCGTTGGGACAGGGTTTGAAGCTTTCTTT
TRBD1	-	TRBV6-5	TRBJ1-1	CASSYRGRGPGTEAFF	TGTGCCAGCAGTTACCGGGGCAGGGGGCCAGGCACTGAAGCTTTCTTT
-	few	TRBV28	TRBJ2-6	CASKNPQGSADVLTF	TGTGCCAGCAAGAACCCACAGGGTTCTGCAGACGTCCTGACTTTC
-	-	TRBV12-3/TRBV12-4	TRBJ2-5	CASREQGLSNQPQYF	TGTGCCAGCCGAGAACAGGGTCTGAGCAATCAGCCCCAGTACTTC
-	few	TRBV12-3/TRBV12-4	TRBJ1-5	CASSTRAYQPQHF	TGTGCCAGCAGTACCCGGGCGTATCAGCCCCAGCATTTT